The source of this T cell receptor beta chain is a study of T cell responses to AZD1222 COVID-19 vaccine. General study points: Spike-specific TCR breadth and depth grew following two AZD1222 doses.

V lost 3 bases, J lost 5 bases, and 22 bases lay in between. Per germline, CDR1 KGHSH and CDR2 LQKENI. CDR3 length equals 17 residues. TCRdb's copy holds only in-frame clones and misses some; the assay was immunoSEQ multiplex PCR. The sample lists roughly 70,000 clones; around 90% were seen once. Of note for this clone: Its antigen is not known.

Source: peripheral blood, taken 28 days after the second dose of the MenACWY control vaccine. V is TRBV18 and J is TRBJ1-2; unclear D gene. The clonotype comes from an adult who received the MenACWY meningococcal vaccine as a control. This CDR3 is CASSPEGRVQNTYGYTF. CDR3 DNA: TGTGCCAGCTCACCCGAGGGCCGGGTCCAAAACACTTATGGCTACACCTTC.